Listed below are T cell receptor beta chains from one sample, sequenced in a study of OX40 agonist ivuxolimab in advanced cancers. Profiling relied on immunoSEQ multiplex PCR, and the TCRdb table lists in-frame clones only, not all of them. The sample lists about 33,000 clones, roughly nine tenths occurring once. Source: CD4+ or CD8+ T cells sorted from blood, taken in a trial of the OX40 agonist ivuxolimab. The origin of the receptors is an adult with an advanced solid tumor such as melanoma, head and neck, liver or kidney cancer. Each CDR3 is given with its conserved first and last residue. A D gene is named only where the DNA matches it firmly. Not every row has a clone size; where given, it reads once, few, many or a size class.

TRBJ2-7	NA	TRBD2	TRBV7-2	CASSLRTSGRVPYEQYF	TGTGCCAGCAGCCTGAGGACTAGCGGGAGGGTTCCCTACGAGCAGTACTTC
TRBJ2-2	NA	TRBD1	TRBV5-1	CASSFWTGSANTGELFF	TGCGCCAGCAGCTTTTGGACAGGCTCCGCGAACACCGGGGAGCTGTTTTTT
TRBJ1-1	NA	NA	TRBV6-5	CASRRGGTEAFF	TGTGCCAGCAGGAGGGGCGGCACTGAAGCTTTCTTT
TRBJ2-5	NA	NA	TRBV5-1	CASSRGETQYF	TGCGCCAGCAGCAGGGGAGAGACCCAGTACTTC
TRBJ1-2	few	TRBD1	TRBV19	CASRTGTGAYGYTF	TGTGCCAGTAGAACCGGGACAGGGGCCTATGGCTACACCTTC
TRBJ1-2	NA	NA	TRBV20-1	CSARWGVPTF	TGCAGTGCTAGGTGGGGGGTTCCCACCTTC
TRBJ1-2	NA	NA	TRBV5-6	CASSVPGNNYGYTF	TGTGCCAGCAGCGTACCAGGGAATAACTATGGCTACACCTTC
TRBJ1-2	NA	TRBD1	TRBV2	CASSARRDSYGYTF	TGTGCCAGCAGTGCCCGCCGGGACAGCTATGGCTACACCTTC
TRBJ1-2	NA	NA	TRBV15	CATSRPDRSYGYTF	TGTGCCACCAGCAGACCCGACAGGAGCTATGGCTACACCTTC
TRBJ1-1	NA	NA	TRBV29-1	CSVRPGSNTEAFF	TGCAGCGTTCGGCCAGGATCGAACACTGAAGCTTTCTTT
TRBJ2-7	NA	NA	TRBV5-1	CASSLESTGYEQYF	TGCGCCAGCAGCTTGGAATCGACAGGCTACGAGCAGTACTTC
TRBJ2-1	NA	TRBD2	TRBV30	CASTGSGRTHEQFF	TGTGCCTCCACCGGTAGCGGGAGAACTCATGAGCAGTTCTTC
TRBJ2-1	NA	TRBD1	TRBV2	CASSEARSRQGTEQFF	TGTGCCAGCAGTGAAGCGCGTAGTAGACAGGGTACCGAGCAGTTCTTC
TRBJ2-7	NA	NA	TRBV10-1	CASSPDQSSYEQYF	TGCGCCAGCAGTCCGGACCAGAGCTCCTACGAGCAGTACTTC
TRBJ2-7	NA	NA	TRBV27	CASSQTETYEQYF	TGTGCCAGCAGCCAGACGGAAACCTACGAGCAGTACTTC
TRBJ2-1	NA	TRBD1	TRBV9	CASSVEGQGAFNEQFF	TGTGCCAGCAGCGTAGAGGGACAGGGGGCTTTCAATGAGCAGTTCTTC
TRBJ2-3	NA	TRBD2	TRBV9	CASSVALAGGTDTQYF	TGTGCCAGCAGCGTAGCCCTAGCGGGAGGCACAGATACGCAGTATTTT
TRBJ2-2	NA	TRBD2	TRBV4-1	CASSQNAGLAGIGELFF	TGCGCCAGCAGCCAAAATGCCGGACTAGCGGGAATCGGGGAGCTGTTTTTT
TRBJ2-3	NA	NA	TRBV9	CASSAMDTQYF	TGTGCCAGCAGCGCCATGGATACGCAGTATTTT
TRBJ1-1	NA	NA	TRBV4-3	CASSRGSVAFSTEAFF	TGCGCCAGCAGCCGTGGATCAGTGGCTTTTTCTACTGAAGCTTTCTTT
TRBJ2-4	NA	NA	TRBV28	CASRQGLAKNIQYF	TGTGCCAGCAGGCAGGGACTAGCCAAAAACATTCAGTACTTC
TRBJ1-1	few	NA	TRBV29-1	CSVRGEGQRNTEAFF	TGCAGCGTGCGGGGGGAAGGACAGCGCAACACTGAAGCTTTCTTT
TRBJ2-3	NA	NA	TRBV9	CASSVVQDTNTQYF	TGTGCCAGCAGCGTAGTACAGGATACGAATACGCAGTATTTT
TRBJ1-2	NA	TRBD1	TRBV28	CASSLFDRQGGGYTF	TGTGCCAGCAGTCTATTCGACAGACAGGGGGGAGGCTACACCTTC
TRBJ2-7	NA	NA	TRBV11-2	CASSLERTSYEQYF	TGTGCCAGCAGCTTAGAGAGGACTTCCTACGAGCAGTACTTC
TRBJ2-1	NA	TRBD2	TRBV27	CASSLPLSGRAFGEQFF	TGTGCCAGCAGTTTGCCTCTTAGCGGGAGGGCCTTTGGCGAGCAGTTCTTC
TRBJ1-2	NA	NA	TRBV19	CASSPSTRHYGYTF	TGTGCCAGTAGCCCCAGTACAAGGCACTATGGCTACACCTTC
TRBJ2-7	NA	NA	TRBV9	CASSGFRGNEQYF	TGTGCCAGCAGCGGCTTTAGGGGAAACGAGCAGTACTTC
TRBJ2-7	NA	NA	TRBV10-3	CAISTASSYEQYF	TGTGCCATCAGTACAGCGTCCTCCTACGAGCAGTACTTC
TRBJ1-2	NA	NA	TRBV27	CASSLYEGAGYGYTF	TGTGCCAGCAGTTTATACGAAGGGGCCGGCTATGGCTACACCTTC
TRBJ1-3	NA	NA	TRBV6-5	CASSYKSSGNTIYF	TGTGCCAGCAGTTATAAGTCCTCTGGAAACACCATATATTTT
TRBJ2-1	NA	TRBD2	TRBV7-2	CASSSIGTSGASWYNEQFF	TGTGCCAGCAGCTCTATCGGGACTAGCGGGGCCAGCTGGTACAATGAGCAGTTCTTC
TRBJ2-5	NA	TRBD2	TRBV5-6	CASSSGSGGGPWETQYF	TGTGCCAGCAGCTCGGGAAGTGGCGGGGGGCCGTGGGAGACCCAGTACTTC
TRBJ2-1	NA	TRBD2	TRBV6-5	CASCGRLENEQFF	TGTGCCAGTTGCGGGAGGTTGGAAAATGAGCAGTTCTTC
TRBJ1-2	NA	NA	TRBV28	CASSLGSYGYTF	TGTGCCAGCAGTTTAGGTTCCTATGGCTACACCTTC
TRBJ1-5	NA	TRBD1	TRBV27	CASSFSTGTNQPQHF	TGTGCCAGCAGTTTTTCGACAGGGACTAATCAGCCCCAGCATTTT
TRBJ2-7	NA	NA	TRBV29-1	CSVPAGQTYEQYF	TGCAGCGTTCCAGCGGGACAGACCTACGAGCAGTACTTC
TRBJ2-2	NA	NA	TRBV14	CASSHLRRTGELFF	TGTGCCAGCAGCCACCTACGCCGGACCGGGGAGCTGTTTTTT
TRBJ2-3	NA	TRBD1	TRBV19	CASNEGQMDTQYF	TGTGCCAGTAACGAGGGACAGATGGATACGCAGTATTTT
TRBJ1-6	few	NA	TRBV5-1	CASSLAGPHNSPLHF	TGCGCCAGCAGCTTGGCGGGCCCACATAATTCACCCCTCCACTTT
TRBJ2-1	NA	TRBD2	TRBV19	CASSIGVGGGSYNEQFF	TGTGCCAGTAGTATTGGTGTGGGCGGGGGGTCCTACAATGAGCAGTTCTTC
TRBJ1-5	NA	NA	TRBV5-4	CASSLEGSKQPQHF	TGTGCCAGCAGCTTGGAAGGGAGTAAACAGCCCCAGCATTTT
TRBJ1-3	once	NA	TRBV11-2	CASSDYFQTDSGNTIYF	TGTGCCAGCAGCGATTATTTCCAGACAGACTCTGGAAACACCATATATTTT
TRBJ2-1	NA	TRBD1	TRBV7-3	CASSLTTGGEQFF	TGTGCCAGCAGCTTAACTACAGGGGGTGAGCAGTTCTTC
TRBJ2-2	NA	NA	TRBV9	CASTPWGLPNTGELFF	TGTGCCAGCACCCCATGGGGGCTACCGAACACCGGGGAGCTGTTTTTT
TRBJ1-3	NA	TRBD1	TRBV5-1	CASSSQGAQGNTIYF	TGCGCCAGCAGCTCACAGGGGGCGCAAGGAAACACCATATATTTT
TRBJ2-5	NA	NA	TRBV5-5	CASSLSSWGNIQETQYF	TGTGCCAGCAGCTTGTCAAGTTGGGGGAATATACAAGAGACCCAGTACTTC
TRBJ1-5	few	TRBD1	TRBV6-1	CASVLTGGRQPQHF	TGTGCCAGCGTTCTGACAGGGGGCCGCCAGCCCCAGCATTTT
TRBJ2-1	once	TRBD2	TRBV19	CASSIGTSIHEQFF	TGTGCCAGTAGTATAGGGACTAGCATCCATGAGCAGTTCTTC
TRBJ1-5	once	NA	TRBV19	CASSIPRGLRGNQPQHF	TGTGCCAGTAGTATTCCCAGGGGTCTCCGGGGCAATCAGCCCCAGCATTTT
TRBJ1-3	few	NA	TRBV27	CASSPLGVYGNTIYF	TGTGCCAGCAGTCCCCTCGGGGTGTACGGAAACACCATATATTTT
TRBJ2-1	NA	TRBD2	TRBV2	CASSLGGTTVEQFF	TGTGCCAGCAGTCTCGGTGGGACTACCGTTGAGCAGTTCTTC
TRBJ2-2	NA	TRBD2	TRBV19	CASNGGRAWTGELFF	TGTGCCAGTAATGGCGGGAGGGCCTGGACCGGGGAGCTGTTTTTT